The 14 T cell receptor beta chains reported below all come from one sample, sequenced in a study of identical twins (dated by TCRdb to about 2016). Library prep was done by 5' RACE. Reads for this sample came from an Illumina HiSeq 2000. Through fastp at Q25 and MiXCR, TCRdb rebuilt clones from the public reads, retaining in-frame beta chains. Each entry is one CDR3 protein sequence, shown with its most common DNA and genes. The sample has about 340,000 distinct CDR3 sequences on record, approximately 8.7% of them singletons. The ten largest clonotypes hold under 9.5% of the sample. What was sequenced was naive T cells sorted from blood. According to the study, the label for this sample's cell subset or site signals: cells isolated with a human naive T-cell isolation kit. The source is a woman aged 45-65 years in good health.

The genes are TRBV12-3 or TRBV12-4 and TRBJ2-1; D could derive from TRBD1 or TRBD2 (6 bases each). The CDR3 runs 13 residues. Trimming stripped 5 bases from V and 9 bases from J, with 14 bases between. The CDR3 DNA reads TGTGCCAGCAGTCCCACGGGGGCATTTGAGCAGTTCTTC. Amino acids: CASSPTGAFEQFF.

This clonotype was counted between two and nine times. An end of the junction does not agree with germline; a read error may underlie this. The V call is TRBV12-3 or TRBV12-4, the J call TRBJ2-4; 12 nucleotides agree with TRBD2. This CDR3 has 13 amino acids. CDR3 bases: TGTGCCAGCAGTGTCTCCCAGACTAGCGGGAGAACCTTC. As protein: CASSVSQTSGRTF.

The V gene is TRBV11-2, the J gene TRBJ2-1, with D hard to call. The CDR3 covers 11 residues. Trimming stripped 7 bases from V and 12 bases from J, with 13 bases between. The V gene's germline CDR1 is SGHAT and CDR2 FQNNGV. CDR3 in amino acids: CASTSGWGQFF. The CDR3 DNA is TGTGCCAGCACCTCAGGTTGGGGGCAGTTCTTC.

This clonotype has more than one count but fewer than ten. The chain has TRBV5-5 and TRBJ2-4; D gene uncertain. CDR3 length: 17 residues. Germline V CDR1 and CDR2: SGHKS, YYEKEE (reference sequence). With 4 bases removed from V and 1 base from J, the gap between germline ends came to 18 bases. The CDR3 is CASSPHRVGNAKNIQYF. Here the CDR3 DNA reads TGTGCCAGCAGCCCGCACCGGGTTGGGAACGCCAAAAACATTCAGTACTTC.

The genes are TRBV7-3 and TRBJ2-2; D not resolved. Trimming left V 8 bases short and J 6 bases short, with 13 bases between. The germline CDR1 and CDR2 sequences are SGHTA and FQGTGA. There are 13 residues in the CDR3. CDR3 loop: CASASARAGELFF. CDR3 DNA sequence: TGTGCCAGCGCGTCGGCGCGCGCCGGGGAGCTGTTTTTT.

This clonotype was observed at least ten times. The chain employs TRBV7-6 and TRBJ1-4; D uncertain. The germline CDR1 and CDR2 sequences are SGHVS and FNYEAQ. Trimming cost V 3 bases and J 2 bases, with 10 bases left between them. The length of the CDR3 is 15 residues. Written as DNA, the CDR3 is TGTGCCAGCAGCTTGGGAGGGTATACTAATGAAAAACTGTTTTTT. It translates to CASSLGGYTNEKLFF.

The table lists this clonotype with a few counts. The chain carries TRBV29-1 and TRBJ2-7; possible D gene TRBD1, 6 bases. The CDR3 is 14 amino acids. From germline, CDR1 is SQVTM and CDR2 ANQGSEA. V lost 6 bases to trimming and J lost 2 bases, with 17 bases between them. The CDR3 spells CSVDLQGSAYEQYF. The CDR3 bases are TGCAGCGTGGACTTACAGGGTTCAGCCTACGAGCAGTACTTC.

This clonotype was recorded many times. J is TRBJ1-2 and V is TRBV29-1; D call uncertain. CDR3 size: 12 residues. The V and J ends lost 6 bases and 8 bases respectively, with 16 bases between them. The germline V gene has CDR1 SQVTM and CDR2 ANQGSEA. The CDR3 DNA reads TGCAGCGTGGAGTGGTCGGGCTGGGGCTACACCTTC. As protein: CSVEWSGWGYTF. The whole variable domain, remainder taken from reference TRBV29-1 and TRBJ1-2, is SAVISQKPSRDICQRGTSLTIQCQVDSQVTMMFWYRQQPGQSLTLIATANQGSEATYESGFVIDKFPISRPNLTFSTLTVSNMSPEDSSIYLCSVEWSGWGYTFGSGTRLTVV.

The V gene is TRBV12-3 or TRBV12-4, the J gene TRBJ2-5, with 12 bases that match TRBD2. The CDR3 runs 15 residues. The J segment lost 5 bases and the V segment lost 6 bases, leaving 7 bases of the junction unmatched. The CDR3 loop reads CASRPLAGGGETQYF. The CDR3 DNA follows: TGTGCCAGCAGGCCACTAGCGGGAGGCGGGGAGACCCAGTACTTC.

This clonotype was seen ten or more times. For the CDR3, the DNA is TGTGCCATAGCAAGTACTAGGTCCAATGAGCAGTTCTTC. This codes for CAIASTRSNEQFF. V usage is TRBV10-3 and J usage is TRBJ2-1, with D possibly TRBD2 on 5 matching bases. The germline V gene has CDR1 ENHRY and CDR2 SYGVKD. This CDR3 region has 13 residues. Trimming stripped 9 bases from V and 6 bases from J, with 15 bases between.

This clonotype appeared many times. The chain's CDR3 is CASRKEPAEDTGELFF. For the CDR3, the DNA is TGTGCCAGCAGAAAGGAGCCAGCGGAGGACACCGGGGAGCTGTTTTTT. The chain uses TRBV2 and TRBJ2-2, with a weak D call TRBD2 (5 bases). V gave up 6 bases and J gave up 3 bases, with 17 bases separating them. In germline, CDR1 is SNHLY, CDR2 FYNNEI. The length of the CDR3 is 16 residues.

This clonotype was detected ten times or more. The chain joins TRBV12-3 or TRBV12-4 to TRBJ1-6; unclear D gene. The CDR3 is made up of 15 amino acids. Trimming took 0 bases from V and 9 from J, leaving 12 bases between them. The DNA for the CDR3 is TGTGCCAGCAGTTTAGCGTTCGGTTCTTTTTCACCCCTCCACTTT. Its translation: CASSLAFGSFSPLHF.

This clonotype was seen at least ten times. The CDR3: CASRPRSSYNEQFF. Written as DNA, the CDR3 is TGTGCCAGCAGACCTCGGAGCTCCTACAATGAGCAGTTCTTC. The V gene is TRBV12-3 or TRBV12-4, the J gene TRBJ2-1; no clear D. Trimming pared 6 bases from V and 0 bases from J, leaving 9 bases between. The CDR3 has 14 residues.

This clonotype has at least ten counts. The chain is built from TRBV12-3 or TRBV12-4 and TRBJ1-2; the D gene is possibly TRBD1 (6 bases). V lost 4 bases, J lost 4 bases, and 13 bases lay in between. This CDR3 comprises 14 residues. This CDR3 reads CASSSTGILYGYTF. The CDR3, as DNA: TGTGCCAGCAGTTCTACAGGGATACTCTATGGCTACACCTTC.